These 17 T cell receptor beta chains originate from one sample sequenced in a study of blood T cells in healthy people across ages. A sample-barcoded 5' primer and a J-beta primer mix were used in a second PCR of roughly 7 to 11 cycles. TCRdb ran MiXCR on the 5' RACE reads and lists one entry per CDR3 protein. The data hold 1.5 million to 1.9 million distinct CDR3 sequences, with 42% observed a single time. Material for sequencing was blood. The origin of the receptors is a woman between 18 and 30 years old in good health.

This clonotype came up a few times. The chain uses TRBV7-9 and TRBJ1-2; TRBD1 is a possible D gene (5 bases). V lost 3 bases to trimming and J lost 0 bases, with 17 bases between them. Germline V gene lookup returns CDR1 SEHNR and CDR2 FQNEAQ (reference sequence). This CDR3 has 17 residues. The CDR3 spells CASSFLPGLTANYGYTF. The CDR3 nucleotides are TGTGCCAGCAGCTTCCTCCCGGGACTGACAGCTAACTATGGCTACACCTTC.

Comments on this clonotype: Since a much larger clone is just one base distant, this may be a read error. The chain has TRBV7-2 and TRBJ2-5; D is unclear. The germline V gene has CDR1 SGHTA and CDR2 FQGNSA. With 5 bases removed from V and 5 bases from J, the gap between germline ends came to 9 bases. The CDR3 covers 12 residues. CDR3 DNA: TGTGCCAGCAGCGTATTCAGGGAGACCCAGTACTTC. Protein product: CASSVFRETQYF. Using reference TRBV7-2 and TRBJ2-5 for the parts outside the CDR3, the full variable domain is GAGVSQSPSNKVTEKGKDVELRCDPISGHTALYWYRQSLGQGLEFLIYFQGNSAPDKSGLPSDRFSAERTGGSVSTLTIQRTQQEDSAVYLCASSVFRETQYFGPGTRLLVL.

The rearrangement links TRBV5-1 to TRBJ2-3; TRBD1 aligns across 9 bases. This CDR3 spans 16 amino acids. V lost 3 bases and J lost 3; bases outside the gene matches: 8. The germline gives CDR1 SGHRS, CDR2 YFSETQ. The CDR3 bases are TGCGCCAGCAGCTCGCCCGGACAGGGGAAGACAGATACGCAGTATTTT. This translates into CASSSPGQGKTDTQYF.

The J gene is TRBJ2-4, the V gene TRBV5-4; TRBD1 agrees at 7 bases. The J segment lost 8 bases and the V segment lost 4 bases, leaving 6 bases of the junction unmatched. CDR1 is SGHNT, CDR2 YYREEE, per germline (reference sequence). The CDR3 extends over 13 amino acids. CDR3 coding DNA: TGTGCCAGCAGCCGCGACAGGGATGACATTCAGTACTTC. Translation gives CASSRDRDDIQYF.

Only a few counts were recorded for this clonotype. The chain combines TRBV7-2 with TRBJ1-2; D possibly corresponds to TRBD1 (6 bases). Germline CDR1 and CDR2: SGHTA and FQGNSA. The CDR3 loop spans 16 amino acids. V gave up 1 base and J gave up 0 bases, with 12 bases separating them. The CDR3 sequence is CASSLVTGPSNYGYTF. The CDR3 bases are TGTGCCAGCAGCTTAGTCACAGGGCCATCTAACTATGGCTACACCTTC.

The rearrangement links TRBV7-9 to TRBJ2-7; weak D call: TRBD1 (6 bases). Germline assignment: CDR1 SEHNR and CDR2 FQNEAQ (reference sequence). Trimming cost V 1 base and J 5 bases, with 18 bases left between them. This CDR3 spans 16 amino acids. The CDR3 spells CASSLVSPGQGNEQYF. The CDR3 nucleotides are TGTGCCAGCAGCTTAGTAAGCCCAGGTCAGGGGAACGAGCAGTACTTC.

This chain uses TRBV30 with TRBJ2-5; D gene uncertain. Per germline, CDR1 GTSNPN and CDR2 SVGIG (reference sequence). This CDR3 is built from 13 residues. V was clipped by 4 bases and J by 11 bases, with 20 bases between them. The CDR3 protein is CAWNLGYYNEQYF. For the CDR3, the DNA is TGTGCCTGGAATTTGGGATACTACAATGAGCAGTACTTC.

This clonotype was recorded at least ten times. This chain links TRBV4-3 with TRBJ2-2; the D is unclear. CDR3 length: 14 residues. Germline V lookup: CDR1 LGHNA, CDR2 YSLEER. Trimming stripped 3 bases from V and 7 bases from J, with 12 bases between. The CDR3: CASSHVRAFGELFF. The CDR3 DNA is TGCGCCAGCAGCCATGTGCGAGCGTTCGGGGAGCTGTTTTTT.

This clonotype was counted ten times or more. V is TRBV10-3 and J is TRBJ2-7; the D is unclear. Germline V gene lookup returns CDR1 ENHRY and CDR2 SYGVKD. The length of the CDR3 is 13 residues. The ends were cut back, 0 bases at V and 3 bases at J, with 6 bases in the middle. The CDR3 nucleotides are TGTGCCATCAGTGAGTCCCCTAGCTACGAGCAGTACTTC. Residues: CAISESPSYEQYF.

This clonotype was observed a handful of times. CDR3 sequence: CASRRTGVTDTQYF. In nucleotides, the CDR3 is TGTGCCAGCAGAAGGACAGGGGTCACAGATACGCAGTATTTT. This chain uses TRBV6-1 with TRBJ2-3, with TRBD1 identical over 9 bases. The CDR3 has 14 residues. V shed 6 bases, J shed 2 bases, and the junction held 3 bases outside the gene matches. Germline loops: CDR1 MNHNS, CDR2 SASEGT.

V and J are TRBV18 and TRBJ2-3; 8 bases align to TRBD1. Germline-derived CDR1 and CDR2 are KGHSH and LQKENI. There are 16 residues in the CDR3. The junction had 5 bases not matched to a gene; V was cut back by 3 bases and J by 0 bases. In DNA, the CDR3 is TGTGCCAGCTCACCCCAGGGGGCGCACAGCACAGATACGCAGTATTTT. This codes for CASSPQGAHSTDTQYF.

The CDR3 loop reads CASGPSGPRQETQYF. The CDR3 nucleotides are TGCGCCAGCGGCCCATCGGGGCCCCGTCAGGAGACCCAGTACTTC. V is TRBV5-1 and J is TRBJ2-5; D possibly uses TRBD1 or TRBD2 (5 bases each). This CDR3 has 15 amino acids. Germline CDR1 SGHRS, CDR2 YFSETQ. V was shortened by 7 bases and J by 5 bases, with 21 bases between the two germline ends.

The J gene is TRBJ2-1, the V gene TRBV7-2, with D possibly TRBD2 on 6 matching bases. The germline V and J ends were trimmed by 6 bases and 10 bases, with 16 bases remaining between them. Germline assignment: CDR1 SGHTA and CDR2 FQGNSA. The CDR3 has 13 amino acids. CDR3 residues: CASSAESGVEQFF. Here the CDR3 DNA reads TGTGCCAGCAGTGCCGAGTCGGGGGTCGAGCAGTTCTTC.

This clonotype showed up just a few times. The chain has TRBV27 and TRBJ2-7, with D perhaps matching TRBD2 (5 bases). The CDR3 is made up of 14 amino acids. The germline V gene encodes CDR1 MNHEY and CDR2 SMNVEV (reference sequence). With 2 bases removed from V and 2 bases from J, the gap between germline ends came to 10 bases. The CDR3, as DNA: TGTGCCAGCAGTTTAATAGGAGGCGCCTACGAGCAGTACTTC. This translates into CASSLIGGAYEQYF.

CDR3 in amino acids: CSARRGRANYNEQFF. The CDR3 DNA reads as TGCAGTGCTAGGCGGGGACGAGCGAACTACAATGAGCAGTTCTTC. The chain combines TRBV20-1 with TRBJ2-1, with a possible D match to TRBD2 (6 bases). V dropped 3 bases and J dropped 3 bases, with 15 bases sitting between them. Germline-derived CDR1 and CDR2 are DFQATT and SNEGSKA (reference sequence). The CDR3 extends over 15 amino acids.

The rearrangement links TRBV9 to TRBJ2-1; D is undetermined. From germline, CDR1 is SGDLS and CDR2 YYNGEE. CDR3 length: 17 residues. Trimming stripped 0 bases from V and 0 bases from J, with 13 bases between. CDR3 DNA sequence: TGTGCCAGCAGCGTAGATTGGCGGAAAAGCTCCTACAATGAGCAGTTCTTC. Translating gives CASSVDWRKSSYNEQFF.

V usage is TRBV9 and J usage is TRBJ2-1; D call uncertain. Per the germline V gene, CDR1 is SGDLS and CDR2 is YYNGEE. This CDR3 contains 14 residues. V dropped 2 bases and J dropped 10 bases, with 16 bases sitting between them. CDR3 DNA: TGTGCCAGCAGCGTGGAGCATGAGTTAAACGAGCAGTTCTTC. Its translation: CASSVEHELNEQFF.